This entry is about one T cell receptor (beta chain). Trimming took 4 bases from V and 7 from J, leaving 11 bases between them. The CDR3 is 14 residues long. Germline CDR1 reads SGHAT; CDR2 reads FQNNGV. The sample belongs to a study of blood T cell repertoires in COVID-19. About the research overall: Sources were T cells, B-cell-depleted T cells, or PBMCs; the material itself was cDNA or gDNA.

The table came from immunoSEQ multiplex PCR; TCRdb's copy has only in-frame clones and leaves some out. The table lists 150,000 to 200,000 clones, about 81% of them singletons, with about a tenth in the top ten. Sequencing input: peripheral blood. This rearrangement joins TRBV11-2 to TRBJ1-6; the D gene is possibly TRBD1 (5 bases). This receptor was taken from a human donor in a cohort sampled during active COVID-19. The CDR3 DNA sequence: TGTGCCAGCAGCTCCTGGGGACTGAATTCACCCCTCCACTTT. Amino acids: CASSSWGLNSPLHF.